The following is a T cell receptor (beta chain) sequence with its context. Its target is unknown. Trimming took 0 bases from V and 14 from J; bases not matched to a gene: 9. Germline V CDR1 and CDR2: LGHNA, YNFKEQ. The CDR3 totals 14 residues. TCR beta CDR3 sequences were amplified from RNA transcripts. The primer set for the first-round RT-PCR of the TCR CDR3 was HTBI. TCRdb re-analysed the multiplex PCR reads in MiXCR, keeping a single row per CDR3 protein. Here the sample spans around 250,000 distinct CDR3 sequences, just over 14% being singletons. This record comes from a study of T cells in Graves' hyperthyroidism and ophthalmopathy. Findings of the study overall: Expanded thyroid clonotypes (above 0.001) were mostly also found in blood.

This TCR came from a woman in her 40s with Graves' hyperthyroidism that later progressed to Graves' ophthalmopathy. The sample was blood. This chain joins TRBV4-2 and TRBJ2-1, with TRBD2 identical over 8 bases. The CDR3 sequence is CASSQDSEAGVKFF. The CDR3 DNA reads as TGTGCCAGCAGCCAAGATTCGGAAGCGGGAGTTAAGTTCTTC.